This is a list of T cell receptor beta chains from one sample in a study of OX40 agonist ivuxolimab in advanced cancers. Assay used: immunoSEQ multiplex PCR; TCRdb lists only in-frame clones, some missing. The table shows more than 75,000 clones, with approximately 86% occurring only once. The sample consisted of CD4+ or CD8+ T cells sorted from blood, taken in a trial of the OX40 agonist ivuxolimab. These receptor sequences come from an adult with an advanced solid tumor such as melanoma, head and neck, liver or kidney cancer. Both conserved end residues are part of each CDR3. A D gene is named only where the DNA matches it firmly. The listing skips clone size in some rows; elsewhere it reads once, few, many or a size class.

j_call: TRBJ2-7; v_call: TRBV5-4; d_call: NA; clone_size: once; cdr3_aa: CASSLGHPTYEQYF; cdr3_nt: TGTGCCAGCAGCTTGGGCCACCCGACCTACGAGCAGTACTTC
j_call: TRBJ2-1; v_call: TRBV2; d_call: NA; clone_size: NA; cdr3_aa: CASSEGARKFF; cdr3_nt: TGTGCCAGCAGTGAGGGGGCCCGGAAGTTCTTC
j_call: TRBJ1-2; v_call: TRBV5-1; d_call: NA; clone_size: NA; cdr3_aa: CASSWGPGGDGYTF; cdr3_nt: TGCGCCAGCAGCTGGGGACCAGGAGGCGATGGCTACACCTTC
j_call: TRBJ2-4; v_call: TRBV5-6; d_call: NA; clone_size: NA; cdr3_aa: CASSFNRDIIQYF; cdr3_nt: TGTGCCAGCAGCTTCAACAGGGATATCATTCAGTACTTC
j_call: TRBJ1-6; v_call: TRBV27; d_call: TRBD1; clone_size: NA; cdr3_aa: CAREGGRHSPLHF; cdr3_nt: TGTGCCAGGGAAGGGGGCCGGCATTCACCCCTCCACTTT
j_call: TRBJ1-2; v_call: TRBV4-3; d_call: NA; clone_size: NA; cdr3_aa: CASRSTEGAQDGYTF; cdr3_nt: TGCGCCAGCAGATCAACGGAAGGGGCCCAGGATGGCTACACCTTC
j_call: TRBJ1-2; v_call: TRBV14; d_call: NA; clone_size: NA; cdr3_aa: CASSQVGPYGYTF; cdr3_nt: TGTGCCAGCAGCCAAGTAGGACCGTATGGCTACACCTTC
j_call: TRBJ2-1; v_call: TRBV5-6; d_call: NA; clone_size: few; cdr3_aa: CASSLPGEQFF; cdr3_nt: TGTGCCAGCAGCTTACCGGGGGAGCAGTTCTTC
j_call: TRBJ2-7; v_call: TRBV19; d_call: NA; clone_size: NA; cdr3_aa: CASTSGYEQYF; cdr3_nt: TGTGCCAGTACCAGCGGGTACGAGCAGTACTTC
j_call: TRBJ1-1; v_call: TRBV7-3; d_call: NA; clone_size: NA; cdr3_aa: CASSLRRKEAFF; cdr3_nt: TGTGCCAGCAGCTTAAGACGGAAAGAAGCTTTCTTT
j_call: TRBJ1-4; v_call: TRBV5-1; d_call: NA; clone_size: NA; cdr3_aa: CASSLDSLNEKLFF; cdr3_nt: TGCGCCAGCAGCTTGGACAGCCTGAATGAAAAACTGTTTTTT
j_call: TRBJ1-1; v_call: TRBV7-9; d_call: TRBD1; clone_size: NA; cdr3_aa: CASSLRDRGSTEAFF; cdr3_nt: TGTGCCAGCAGCCTCCGGGACAGGGGATCCACTGAAGCTTTCTTT
j_call: TRBJ1-1; v_call: TRBV10-3; d_call: NA; clone_size: NA; cdr3_aa: CAISHRRRAEAFF; cdr3_nt: TGTGCCATCAGTCATCGGAGGCGGGCTGAAGCTTTCTTT
j_call: TRBJ1-2; v_call: TRBV4-1; d_call: NA; clone_size: few; cdr3_aa: CASSQDEFKGYGYTF; cdr3_nt: TGCGCCAGCAGCCAAGATGAGTTCAAGGGATATGGCTACACCTTC
j_call: TRBJ2-3; v_call: TRBV6-1; d_call: NA; clone_size: NA; cdr3_aa: CASSEALSAGLTDTQYF; cdr3_nt: TGTGCCAGCAGTGAAGCGCTCAGTGCGGGTCTCACAGATACGCAGTATTTT
j_call: TRBJ2-2; v_call: TRBV2; d_call: TRBD2; clone_size: NA; cdr3_aa: CASSTSGNTGELFF; cdr3_nt: TGTGCCAGCAGTACTAGCGGGAACACCGGGGAGCTGTTTTTT
j_call: TRBJ2-1; v_call: TRBV29-1; d_call: NA; clone_size: NA; cdr3_aa: CSAPSRSLVMGEQFF; cdr3_nt: TGCAGCGCCCCCTCACGGTCCCTTGTTATGGGTGAGCAGTTCTTC